The present T cell receptor beta chain was sequenced within a study of esophageal squamous cell carcinoma under preoperative chemotherapy. TCRdb reprocessed the PCR reads with MiXCR, giving one entry per CDR3 protein. Of approximately 19,000 distinct CDR3 sequences in the sample, 46% were seen once. Described time point: after preoperative PTX-NDP chemotherapy. V dropped 5 bases and J dropped 6; count of bases not matched to a gene: 6. CDR3 length equals 15 residues. Germline V gene lookup returns CDR1 SGHTA and CDR2 FQGTGA. The chain joins TRBV7-3 to TRBJ2-1, with TRBD1 matching 11 bases. Specimen collection occurred from a patient given preoperative chemotherapy. This sequence originates from a human donor with esophageal squamous cell carcinoma. The donor label of this sample is uncertain. The CDR3 loop is CASSQTGTGGNEQFF. CDR3 nucleotides: TGTGCCAGCAGCCAAACCGGGACAGGGGGCAATGAGCAGTTCTTC. The variable domain in full, with the rest retrieved from reference TRBV7-3 and TRBJ2-1, is GAGVSQTPSNKVTEKGKYVELRCDPISGHTALYWYRQSLGQGPEFLIYFQGTGAADDSGLPNDRFFAVRPEGSVSTLKIQRTERGDSAVYLCASSQTGTGGNEQFFGPGTRLTVL.